This T cell receptor (beta chain) was identified in a study of T cell responses to AZD1222 COVID-19 vaccine. Broader study findings: Reports say nearly half of spike-specific TCRs go after unmutated variant regions.

This table comes from immunoSEQ multiplex PCR, and its TCRdb copy is limited to in-frame clones, with some not included. The sample lists approximately 180,000 clones; around 90% were seen once. The germline gives CDR1 SEHNR, CDR2 FQNEAQ (reference sequence). With 6 bases clipped from V and 8 bases from J, the junction kept 4 bases outside the gene matches. The CDR3 is 13 residues long. Of note for this clone: The target antigen is unknown.

Material: peripheral blood, obtained on day 0 of AZD1222 vaccination. The receptor's source is an adult in good health. The chain employs TRBV7-9 and TRBJ1-4; 9 bases align to TRBD1. The DNA of the CDR3 is TGTGCCAGCAGACCGGACAGGGGCGAAAAACTGTTTTTT. Its protein product is CASRPDRGEKLFF.